This T cell receptor (beta chain) was identified during a study of blood T cell repertoires in COVID-19. Repertoires were generated with immunoSEQ multiplex PCR, while TCRdb's copy carries only in-frame clones and drops some. The table has about 210,000 clones, around 84% seen once. Germline V gene data show CDR1 as ENHRY and CDR2 as SYGVKD. This CDR3 spans 16 amino acids. The V gene end was trimmed by 10 bases and the J gene end by 2 bases; junction bases not matched to a gene: 14. The sample was peripheral blood. This clonotype originated in a woman of 80 years or more with COVID-19, enrolled during active disease. V and J are TRBV10-3 and TRBJ2-5; 9 nucleotides align to TRBD1. The chain's CDR3 is CATTVGGQGVQETQYF. The CDR3 region has the DNA TGTGCCACCACAGTTGGGGGACAGGGAGTTCAAGAGACCCAGTACTTC.